The clone carrying this T cell receptor (beta chain) was counted only a few times. The data derive from a study of blood T cells in healthy people across ages. This CDR3 contains 20 residues. Germline-derived CDR1 and CDR2 are MGHRA and YSYEKL. Trimming took off 1 base at V and 9 bases at J, with 28 bases between the two ends. Then a second PCR, running roughly 7 to 11 cycles, was carried out with a sample-barcoded 5' primer and a J-beta primer mix. TCRdb independently ran MiXCR on the 5' RACE reads; one entry per CDR3 protein. Of some 290,000 distinct CDR3 sequences in the sample, roughly 26% were seen once.

The rearrangement uses TRBV4-1 and TRBJ1-6; perhaps TRBD1 as D (5 bases). This receptor was identified in a woman in her seventies in good health. Sequenced material: blood. CDR3 nucleotide sequence: TGCGCCAGCAGCCAAGCCCGTATGGAGGGACCTTTCAAATCTTTTTCACCCCTCCACTTT. Its translation: CASSQARMEGPFKSFSPLHF.